This T cell receptor (beta chain) was retrieved from a study of blood T cell repertoires in COVID-19. Study at large: The study drew acute and convalescent COVID-19 samples from the United States, Italy and Spain.

The CDR3 is 14 amino acids. V was clipped by 2 bases and J by 1 base, with 5 bases between them. CDR1 and CDR2 (germline): MNHNY, SVGAGI (reference sequence). This clone occurred a few times. Original methodology: For nucleated cells, counts were estimated from reference gene primer amplification. Using immunoSEQ multiplex PCR, the repertoire was profiled, and TCRdb retains in-frame clones only, with some absent. V and J calls and clone size are copied from that table; D and trimming were computed from the DNA. The table lists hundreds of thousands of clones, 85% to 90% of them singletons. The TCR was taken from a man aged 25 to 40 who had recovered from COVID-19. The sequenced material came from PBMCs or T cells enriched from blood (not recorded which). The chain joins TRBV6-6 to TRBJ2-2; D might be TRBD2 (5 bases). The chain's CDR3 is CASSYGGNTGELFF. The CDR3, as DNA: TGTGCCAGCAGTTACGGAGGGAACACCGGGGAGCTGTTTTTT.